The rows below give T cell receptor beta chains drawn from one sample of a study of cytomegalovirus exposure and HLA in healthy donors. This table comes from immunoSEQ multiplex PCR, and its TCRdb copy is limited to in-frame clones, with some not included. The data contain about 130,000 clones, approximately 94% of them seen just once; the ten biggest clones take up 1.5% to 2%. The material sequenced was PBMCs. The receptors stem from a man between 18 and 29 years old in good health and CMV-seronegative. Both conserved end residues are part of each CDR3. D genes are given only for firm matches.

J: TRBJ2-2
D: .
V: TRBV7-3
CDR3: CASSLTPVNTGELFF
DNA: TGTGCCAGCAGCTTAACCCCGGTGAACACCGGGGAGCTGTTTTTT

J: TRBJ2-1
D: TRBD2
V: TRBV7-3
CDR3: CASSSKLAGNSNEQFF
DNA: TGTGCCAGCAGCTCGAAACTAGCGGGAAACTCGAATGAGCAGTTCTTC

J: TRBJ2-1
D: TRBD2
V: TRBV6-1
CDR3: CASRTSGRYNEQFF
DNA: TGTGCCAGCAGGACTAGCGGGAGGTACAATGAGCAGTTCTTC

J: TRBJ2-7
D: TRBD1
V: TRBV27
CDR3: CASYPRRDSPYEQYF
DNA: TGTGCCAGCTACCCACGCCGGGACAGTCCGTACGAGCAGTACTTC

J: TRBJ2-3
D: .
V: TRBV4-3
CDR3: CASSQEGHFQRTDTQYF
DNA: TGCGCCAGCAGCCAAGAGGGACACTTTCAACGTACAGATACGCAGTATTTT

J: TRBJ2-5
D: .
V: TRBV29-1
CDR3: CSADPAGETQYF
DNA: TGCAGCGCTGACCCGGCAGGAGAGACCCAGTACTTC

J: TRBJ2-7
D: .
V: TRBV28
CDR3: CASSFPRYEQYF
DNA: TGTGCCAGCAGTTTCCCGAGGTACGAGCAGTACTTC

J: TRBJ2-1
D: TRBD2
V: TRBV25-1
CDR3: CASTGGSSYNEQFF
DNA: TGTGCCAGCACTGGCGGGAGTTCCTACAATGAGCAGTTCTTC

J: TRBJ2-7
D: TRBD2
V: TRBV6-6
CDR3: CATSSGRVYEQYF
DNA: TGTGCCACCAGTAGCGGGAGAGTCTACGAGCAGTACTTC

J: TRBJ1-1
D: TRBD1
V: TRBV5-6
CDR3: CASSLMNDRDTEAFF
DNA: TGTGCCAGCAGCTTGATGAACGACAGGGACACTGAAGCTTTCTTT